These 6 T cell receptor beta chains originate from one sample sequenced in a study of T cell repertoires in cytomegalovirus infection (dated by TCRdb to the late 2010s). The instrument was an Illumina HiSeq 1500. TCRdb reanalyzed the raw reads on its own, using fastp at Q25 for trimming and MiXCR for clone calling, and kept in-frame beta chains. Identical CDR3 protein sequences are pooled into one entry, listed with their most common genes and DNA. Within this sample are some 300,000 distinct CDR3 sequences, with approximately 8.9% of them counted one time only. The ten largest clones represent approximately 2.3% of the sample. The specimen was PBMCs. These receptors all stem from a human donor in good health (CMV status not recorded). Some clones in this sample may be carry-over from other donors' samples.

This clonotype was detected only a few times. The chain recombines TRBV27 with TRBJ1-1; perhaps TRBD1 as D (5 bases). Germline-derived CDR1 and CDR2 are MNHEY and SMNVEV (reference sequence). This CDR3 comprises 15 residues. V gave up 6 bases and J gave up 4 bases, with 18 bases separating them. CDR3 loop: CASRLTRGSPTEAFF. DNA of the CDR3: TGTGCCAGCAGACTAACCCGGGGCAGTCCCACTGAAGCTTTCTTT.

This clonotype has a single count. A clone one base away is much larger, so this may be a read error. The V gene is TRBV28, the J gene TRBJ1-2, with D uncertain. This CDR3 is built from 12 residues. CDR1 MDHEN and CDR2 SYDVKM come from the germline V gene. Trimming removed 4 bases from V and 5 bases from J, with 8 bases in between. The CDR3 reads CASSSNKYGYTF. In DNA, the CDR3 is TGTGCCAGCAGTTCAAACAAGTATGGCTACACCTTC.

This clonotype was seen a few times. CDR3 DNA: TGTGCCAGCAGCGCTTGGACAAGGAGGGGTAACAATGAGCAGTTCTTC. Translated, it gives CASSAWTRRGNNEQFF. The V call is TRBV9, the J call TRBJ2-1, with TRBD2 as a possible D gene (6 bases). V lost 3 bases and J 5 bases, leaving 18 bases between the germline ends. The CDR3 spans 16 residues. Per germline, CDR1 SGDLS and CDR2 YYNGEE.

This chain uses TRBV20-1 with TRBJ1-1; tentative D call: TRBD1 (5 bases). The V end lost 5 bases, the J end lost 1 base, and 14 bases lay between the germline ends. In germline, CDR1 is DFQATT, CDR2 SNEGSKA (reference sequence). The CDR3 has 14 residues. This CDR3 is CSAFLSGQNTEAFF. The CDR3 region has the DNA TGCAGTGCTTTCCTTTCCGGACAGAACACTGAAGCTTTCTTT.

This clonotype was detected many times. Here the CDR3 DNA reads TGTGCCAGCAGCTTATCCCTTGGGGCCAACGTCCTGACTTTC. This translates into CASSLSLGANVLTF. The chain recombines TRBV7-3 with TRBJ2-6; no firm D call. Trimming removed 2 bases at V and 3 bases at J, with 5 bases between. Germline CDR1 and CDR2: SGHTA and FQGTGA. The CDR3 contains 14 residues. Complete variable domain (other parts from reference TRBV7-3 and TRBJ2-6): GAGVSQTPSNKVTEKGKYVELRCDPISGHTALYWYRQSLGQGPEFLIYFQGTGAADDSGLPNDRFFAVRPEGSVSTLKIQRTERGDSAVYLCASSLSLGANVLTFGAGSRLTVL.

This clonotype was seen ten or more times. The chain employs TRBV19 and TRBJ1-5; D gene uncertain. CDR3 length: 16 residues. CDR1 is LNHDA and CDR2 is SQIVND in the germline V gene (reference sequence). Trimming removed 6 bases at V and 1 base at J, with 16 bases between. The CDR3: CASSPWEGVSNQPQHF. The CDR3 DNA sequence: TGTGCCAGTAGCCCCTGGGAGGGAGTGAGCAATCAGCCCCAGCATTTT.